This T cell receptor beta chain was retrieved from a study of breast tumors, draining lymph nodes, adjacent tissues. Axillary draining lymph nodes of breast cancer patients supplied the node samples. The V gene's germline CDR1 is WSHSY and CDR2 SAAADI. V was trimmed by 7 bases and J by 0 bases, leaving 16 bases between them. There are 15 residues in the CDR3. At least ten counts were recorded for this clonotype. TCRdb used MiXCR to reprocess the multiplex PCR reads, holding one entry per CDR3 protein. The table shows approximately 190,000 distinct CDR3 sequences, with 30% to 40% occurring only once. The V and J genes are TRBV10-2 and TRBJ2-7, with a possible D match to TRBD1 (7 bases). The sequence was collected from a female donor with breast cancer. Some clones in this sample may be carry-over from other donors' samples. The sequenced material came from axillary lymph node tissue. The DNA for the CDR3 is TGCGCCAGCAACCCGGGGGACAGCAACTCCTACGAGCAGTACTTC. Protein: CASNPGDSNSYEQYF.